The rows below give T cell receptor beta chains drawn from one sample of a study of cytomegalovirus exposure and HLA in healthy donors. Assay used: immunoSEQ multiplex PCR; TCRdb lists only in-frame clones, some missing. The sample has about 80,000 clones, approximately 75% seen once. Material for sequencing was PBMCs. All receptors come from a middle-aged woman in good health and CMV-seronegative. CDR3s include the opening cysteine and the closing phenylalanine or tryptophan. The D gene is left open where the match is weak. Some rows mark clone size as missing; the rest say once, few, many or name a class of expanded clone.

abundance: NA; d_gene: NA; j_gene: TRBJ2-3; v_gene: TRBV7-2; CDR3aa: CASSSARGTDTQYF; CDR3nt: TGTGCCAGCAGCTCTGCCAGGGGCACAGATACGCAGTATTTT
abundance: few; d_gene: TRBD1; j_gene: TRBJ1-2; v_gene: TRBV5-6; CDR3aa: CASRTQRTGGIYGYTF; CDR3nt: TGTGCCAGCAGAACCCAAAGGACAGGCGGTATCTATGGCTACACCTTC
abundance: NA; d_gene: NA; j_gene: TRBJ1-2; v_gene: TRBV19; CDR3aa: CASKNNPNYGYTF; CDR3nt: TGTGCCAGTAAGAACAACCCTAACTATGGCTACACCTTC
abundance: NA; d_gene: NA; j_gene: TRBJ1-4; v_gene: TRBV28; CDR3aa: CASSSAPRPGEKLFF; CDR3nt: TGTGCCAGCAGTTCCGCCCCTCGACCAGGTGAAAAACTGTTTTTT
abundance: NA; d_gene: NA; j_gene: TRBJ2-1; v_gene: TRBV7-3; CDR3aa: CASSQTSNEQFF; CDR3nt: TGTGCCAGCAGCCAGACTAGTAATGAGCAGTTCTTC
abundance: NA; d_gene: TRBD2; j_gene: TRBJ2-3; v_gene: TRBV9; CDR3aa: CASSVALAGPTDTQYF; CDR3nt: TGTGCCAGCAGCGTAGCGCTAGCGGGACCCACAGATACGCAGTATTTT
abundance: NA; d_gene: TRBD1; j_gene: TRBJ2-7; v_gene: TRBV5-1; CDR3aa: CASSPGGLSTVEQYF; CDR3nt: TGCGCCAGCAGCCCAGGGGGATTGAGTACGGTCGAGCAGTACTTC
abundance: NA; d_gene: TRBD2; j_gene: TRBJ2-5; v_gene: TRBV30; CDR3aa: CAWSVGLAGGQETQYF; CDR3nt: TGTGCCTGGAGTGTCGGGCTAGCGGGAGGACAAGAGACCCAGTACTTC
abundance: NA; d_gene: TRBD1; j_gene: TRBJ2-5; v_gene: TRBV10-2; CDR3aa: CASSESGTGASETQYF; CDR3nt: TGCGCCAGCAGTGAGTCCGGGACAGGGGCATCAGAGACCCAGTACTTC
abundance: NA; d_gene: TRBD1; j_gene: TRBJ1-1; v_gene: TRBV27; CDR3aa: CASSVYRGYSVGTEAFF; CDR3nt: TGTGCCAGCAGCGTCTACAGGGGGTACAGTGTGGGGACTGAAGCTTTCTTT
abundance: NA; d_gene: TRBD1; j_gene: TRBJ1-1; v_gene: TRBV9; CDR3aa: CASSAGQGTSEAFF; CDR3nt: TGTGCCAGCAGCGCAGGACAGGGGACTTCTGAAGCTTTCTTT
abundance: NA; d_gene: TRBD1; j_gene: TRBJ2-1; v_gene: TRBV4-3; CDR3aa: CASSHRDSHNEQFF; CDR3nt: TGCGCCAGCAGCCACAGGGACAGCCACAATGAGCAGTTCTTC
abundance: NA; d_gene: NA; j_gene: TRBJ2-7; v_gene: TRBV30; CDR3aa: CAWRPDFGGYEQYF; CDR3nt: TGTGCCTGGAGGCCGGACTTCGGGGGCTACGAGCAGTACTTC
abundance: few; d_gene: NA; j_gene: TRBJ1-2; v_gene: TRBV30; CDR3aa: CAWSDTNYGYTF; CDR3nt: TGTGCCTGGAGTGACACGAACTATGGCTACACCTTC
abundance: few; d_gene: NA; j_gene: TRBJ1-2; v_gene: TRBV30; CDR3aa: CAWRVQGIEGYTF; CDR3nt: TGTGCCTGGAGGGTGCAGGGTATAGAGGGCTACACCTTC
abundance: NA; d_gene: TRBD2; j_gene: TRBJ2-2; v_gene: TRBV2; CDR3aa: CASARTSGSGGELFF; CDR3nt: TGTGCCAGCGCCCGGACTAGCGGGAGCGGCGGGGAGCTGTTTTTT
abundance: NA; d_gene: NA; j_gene: TRBJ1-4; v_gene: TRBV9; CDR3aa: CASSPRGAENEKLFF; CDR3nt: TGTGCCAGCAGCCCCCGGGGGGCAGAAAATGAAAAACTGTTTTTT
abundance: few; d_gene: NA; j_gene: TRBJ2-3; v_gene: TRBV25-1; CDR3aa: CASSDDYTSTDTQYF; CDR3nt: TGTGCCAGCAGCGACGACTATACTAGCACAGATACGCAGTATTTT
abundance: few; d_gene: TRBD1; j_gene: TRBJ2-7; v_gene: TRBV9; CDR3aa: CASSVGQGAYEQYF; CDR3nt: TGTGCCAGCAGCGTAGGACAGGGGGCTTACGAGCAGTACTTC
abundance: NA; d_gene: TRBD2; j_gene: TRBJ2-1; v_gene: TRBV7-3; CDR3aa: CASSLGSGGIYNEQFF; CDR3nt: TGTGCCAGCAGCTTAGGAAGCGGGGGGATATACAATGAGCAGTTCTTC
abundance: once; d_gene: TRBD1; j_gene: TRBJ2-2; v_gene: TRBV19; CDR3aa: CASSIGPGQANTGELFF; CDR3nt: TGTGCCAGTAGTATAGGGCCGGGACAGGCGAACACCGGGGAGCTGTTTTTT
abundance: NA; d_gene: TRBD2; j_gene: TRBJ2-7; v_gene: TRBV7-2; CDR3aa: CASSFLLAESYEQYF; CDR3nt: TGTGCCAGCAGCTTTCTCCTAGCGGAATCCTACGAGCAGTACTTC
abundance: NA; d_gene: NA; j_gene: TRBJ1-1; v_gene: TRBV7-2; CDR3aa: CASSLGSGIAEAFF; CDR3nt: TGTGCCAGCAGCTTAGGGTCAGGGATCGCTGAAGCTTTCTTT
abundance: NA; d_gene: TRBD1; j_gene: TRBJ1-5; v_gene: TRBV4-3; CDR3aa: CASSLGQGAHQPQHF; CDR3nt: TGCGCCAGCAGCCTAGGACAGGGGGCTCATCAGCCCCAGCATTTT
abundance: NA; d_gene: TRBD2; j_gene: TRBJ2-2; v_gene: TRBV7-3; CDR3aa: CASSSRRGGPGELFF; CDR3nt: TGTGCCAGCAGCTCAAGACGGGGGGGCCCCGGGGAGCTGTTTTTT
abundance: NA; d_gene: NA; j_gene: TRBJ1-6; v_gene: TRBV30; CDR3aa: CAWTDTGTQYSPLHF; CDR3nt: TGTGCCTGGACCGACACCGGGACACAATATTCACCCCTCCACTTT
abundance: NA; d_gene: NA; j_gene: TRBJ2-7; v_gene: TRBV6-1; CDR3aa: CASSGGRLTGSGEQYF; CDR3nt: TGTGCCAGCAGTGGAGGTAGGCTGACTGGCTCCGGCGAGCAGTACTTC
abundance: NA; d_gene: TRBD2; j_gene: TRBJ2-3; v_gene: TRBV7-3; CDR3aa: CASSSGTSGGTDTQYF; CDR3nt: TGTGCCAGCAGCTCCGGGACTAGCGGGGGCACAGATACGCAGTATTTT
abundance: once; d_gene: TRBD1; j_gene: TRBJ2-1; v_gene: TRBV4-3; CDR3aa: CASSQETGGYNEQFF; CDR3nt: TGCGCCAGCAGCCAAGAAACAGGGGGGTACAATGAGCAGTTCTTC
abundance: NA; d_gene: TRBD1; j_gene: TRBJ2-7; v_gene: TRBV27; CDR3aa: CASSPRDRASYEQYF; CDR3nt: TGTGCCAGCAGCCCCCGGGACAGAGCCTCCTACGAGCAGTACTTC
abundance: NA; d_gene: NA; j_gene: TRBJ1-3; v_gene: TRBV7-6; CDR3aa: CASSSGPRGSGNTIYF; CDR3nt: TGTGCCAGCAGCTCCGGGCCGCGGGGCTCTGGAAACACCATATATTTT
abundance: NA; d_gene: TRBD1; j_gene: TRBJ1-6; v_gene: TRBV5-1; CDR3aa: CASSLAGTGNSPLHF; CDR3nt: TGCGCCAGCAGCTTGGCCGGGACAGGAAATTCACCCCTCCACTTT
abundance: NA; d_gene: TRBD1; j_gene: TRBJ2-7; v_gene: TRBV2; CDR3aa: CATQAGTGTYEQYF; CDR3nt: TGTGCCACCCAAGCCGGGACAGGTACATACGAGCAGTACTTC
abundance: NA; d_gene: TRBD1; j_gene: TRBJ1-1; v_gene: TRBV9; CDR3aa: CASSGGQGLMNTEAFF; CDR3nt: TGTGCCAGCAGCGGCGGACAGGGGCTGATGAACACTGAAGCTTTCTTT
abundance: NA; d_gene: TRBD1; j_gene: TRBJ2-7; v_gene: TRBV19; CDR3aa: CASSIGESHRGGEQYF; CDR3nt: TGTGCCAGTAGTATAGGCGAATCGCACAGGGGTGGCGAGCAGTACTTC
abundance: NA; d_gene: TRBD1; j_gene: TRBJ1-4; v_gene: TRBV28; CDR3aa: CASRPTGQEKLFF; CDR3nt: TGTGCCAGCAGGCCAACGGGACAGGAAAAACTGTTTTTT
abundance: NA; d_gene: NA; j_gene: TRBJ2-1; v_gene: TRBV6-1; CDR3aa: CASQEGRIQFF; CDR3nt: TGTGCCAGCCAGGAGGGCCGGATTCAATTCTTC